These 9 T cell receptor beta chains were all obtained from the same sample, sequenced in a study of T cells in Graves' hyperthyroidism and ophthalmopathy. Amplification targeted TCR beta CDR3 regions from RNA transcripts. During a first-round RT-PCR of the TCR CDR3, the HTBI primer set was used. TCRdb used MiXCR to reprocess the multiplex PCR reads, holding one entry per CDR3 protein. The sample has around 690,000 distinct CDR3 sequences, roughly 17% seen once. The sample taken for sequencing was blood. All receptors come from a man between 50 and 59 years old with Graves' hyperthyroidism.

The sample holds a few counts of this clonotype. The rearrangement uses TRBV7-2 and TRBJ1-4; no reliable D call. V was pared by 2 bases and J by 1 base, with 5 bases between. Germline loops: CDR1 SGHTA, CDR2 FQGNSA. This CDR3 is 14 amino acids long. CDR3 nucleotide sequence: TGTGCCAGCAGCTTAATGGAAACTAATGAAAAACTGTTTTTT. It translates to CASSLMETNEKLFF.

The chain joins TRBV7-3 to TRBJ2-3; 12 bases are a match to TRBD2. J lost 3 bases, V lost 3 bases, and 7 bases had no gene match. CDR1 is SGHTA and CDR2 is FQGTGA in the germline V gene. The CDR3 length is 17 residues. The CDR3 DNA follows: TGTGCCAGCAGCTTGGCTAGCGGGAGGGGAGTGACAGATACGCAGTATTTT. Protein product: CASSLASGRGVTDTQYF.

This clonotype has ten or more counts. The chain has TRBV10-3 and TRBJ2-7; TRBD1 matches at 8 bases. Germline V gene sequence: CDR1 ENHRY, CDR2 SYGVKD. The CDR3 has 18 amino acids. The V gene end was trimmed by 3 bases and the J gene end by 5 bases; junction bases not matched to a gene: 18. CDR3 sequence: CAISELRLRQGKSHEQYF. CDR3 bases: TGTGCCATCAGTGAACTGCGCTTAAGACAGGGGAAATCCCACGAGCAGTACTTC.

The chain uses TRBV20-1 and TRBJ2-3; D ambiguous. V lost 5 bases, J lost 2 bases, and 8 bases lay in between. This CDR3 has 12 residues. Germline V gives CDR1 DFQATT, CDR2 SNEGSKA (reference sequence). CDR3 in DNA: TGCAGTGCTGACTCTAACACAGATACGCAGTATTTT. Translating it yields CSADSNTDTQYF.

The rearrangement uses TRBV5-5 and TRBJ2-1, with 9 bases aligning to TRBD2. Germline lookup yields CDR1 SGHKS and CDR2 YYEKEE (reference sequence). The CDR3 length is 17 residues. Trimming removed 1 base from V and 4 bases from J; junction bases left unmatched: 9. The CDR3 DNA follows: TGTGCCAGCAGCTTGAGAGGTATTAGCGGGAGATACAATGAGCAGTTCTTC. Encoded protein: CASSLRGISGRYNEQFF.

This clonotype was observed many times. The CDR3 DNA reads as TGTGCCAGCAGCTTAGTAGCGGGAGCCGGGAAGACCCAGTACTTC. Translation: CASSLVAGAGKTQYF. This sequence joins TRBV7-3 and TRBJ2-5; 9 positions match TRBD2. Per germline, CDR1 SGHTA and CDR2 FQGTGA. This CDR3 comprises 15 residues. V shed 2 bases, J shed 6 bases, and the junction held 7 bases outside the gene matches.

This chain joins TRBV7-3 and TRBJ2-3; D unclear. From germline, CDR1 is SGHTA and CDR2 FQGTGA. Trimming took 5 bases from V and 6 from J, leaving 15 bases between them. The CDR3 covers 14 residues. CDR3 protein: CASSRAGPSDTQYF. The DNA for the CDR3 is TGTGCCAGCAGCCGGGCCGGGCCCAGCGATACGCAGTATTTT.

On this clonotype: This may be a read error, as it is one base from a much larger clone. The V and J genes are TRBV3-1 and TRBJ2-7, with a possible D match to TRBD2 (6 bases). Germline CDR1 and CDR2: LGHDT and YNNKEL (reference sequence). This CDR3 spans 14 amino acids. V gave up 4 bases and J gave up 2 bases, with 12 bases separating them. CDR3 DNA: TGTGCCAGCAGCCGAGGCCAGCGGGCCTACGAGCAGTACTTC. Its protein is CASSRGQRAYEQYF.

In this sample, this clonotype turned up many times. The chain has TRBV6-6 and TRBJ1-4, with a weak D call TRBD1 (6 bases). Germline V gene data show CDR1 as MNHNY and CDR2 as SVGAGI (reference sequence). The CDR3 runs 15 residues. Trimming pared 0 bases from V and 7 bases from J, leaving 12 bases between. The CDR3 protein is CASSYSRGAGEKLFF. In nucleotides, the CDR3 is TGTGCCAGCAGTTACTCCCGGGGGGCGGGTGAAAAACTGTTTTTT.